Detailed here is one T cell receptor (beta chain). The record originates from a study of monozygotic twins with inflammatory bowel disease. Researchers used roughly 3,700 ng of total RNA for each TCR library. Template switching incorporated UMIs with a 6-nucleotide sample barcode. TCRdb derives one entry per CDR3 protein from the 5' RACE reads, leaving out DNA. The sample table includes fewer than 550,000 distinct CDR3 sequences. The V gene's germline CDR1 is DFQATT and CDR2 SNEGSKA (reference sequence). CDR3 length: 15 amino acids. This TCR derives from a human donor with ulcerative colitis or Crohn's disease, or a healthy co-twin of an affected twin (not recorded which). Sequencing input: blood. The gene calls are TRBV20-1 and TRBJ2-1. CDR3 residues: CSAREPALAYNEQFF.